These T cell receptor beta chains were read from a single sample in a study of blood T cell repertoires in COVID-19. Data came from immunoSEQ multiplex PCR; TCRdb stores just in-frame clones and leaves some out. The table lists hundreds of thousands of clones, approximately 85% of them singletons. Sequencing was done on a sample of PBMCs or T cells enriched from blood (not recorded which). All receptors come from a woman aged 50 to 60 who had recovered from COVID-19. Both conserved end residues are part of each CDR3. The D gene is left open where the match is weak. Only part of the rows carry a size: once, few, many, or a class if the clone is expanded.

clone_size cdr3_length d_call j_call v_call cdr3_aa cdr3_nt
NA 15 TRBD2 TRBJ2-7 TRBV9 CASSAAVGGVHEQYF TGTGCCAGCAGCGCGGCAGTGGGGGGGGTGCACGAGCAGTACTTC
NA 19 TRBD1 TRBJ1-5 TRBV19 CASSIPWDRQYLSNQPQHF TGTGCCAGTAGTATCCCATGGGACAGGCAATACCTTAGCAATCAGCCCCAGCATTTT
NA 15 NA TRBJ2-7 TRBV7-8 CASSVGTGLSYEQYF TGTGCCAGCAGCGTGGGTACAGGGCTATCCTACGAGCAGTACTTC
many 13 NA TRBJ1-2 TRBV4-1 CASSQDPGYGYTF TGCGCCAGCAGCCAAGACCCAGGATATGGCTACACCTTC
NA 12 NA TRBJ1-4 TRBV10-3 CAISEPGEKLFF TGTGCCATCAGTGAGCCGGGTGAAAAACTGTTTTTT
NA 15 TRBD1 TRBJ2-2 TRBV10-3 CAISAGTGYTGELFF TGTGCCATCAGTGCCGGGACAGGATACACCGGGGAGCTGTTTTTT
once 17 NA TRBJ2-2 TRBV27 CASSLLGRGRGTGELFF TGTGCCAGCAGTTTATTAGGTCGAGGTAGGGGGACCGGGGAGCTGTTTTTT
NA 15 TRBD1 TRBJ1-3 TRBV5-1 CASKPDRYSGNTIYF TGCGCCAGCAAACCGGACAGGTACTCTGGAAACACCATATATTTT
NA 14 NA TRBJ1-1 TRBV4-3 CASSRTGGGTEAFF TGCGCCAGCAGCCGAACAGGCGGGGGCACTGAAGCTTTCTTT
NA 15 NA TRBJ1-4 TRBV2 CASRTQTGINEKLFF TGTGCCAGCAGGACCCAAACAGGGATTAATGAAAAACTGTTTTTT
NA 19 NA TRBJ2-6 TRBV7-2 CASSLRWQRLASGANVLTF TGTGCCAGCAGCTTAAGGTGGCAGAGGTTGGCCTCTGGGGCCAACGTCCTGACTTTC
NA 15 TRBD2 TRBJ2-3 TRBV19 CASSLAGAGADTQYF TGTGCCAGTAGTCTGGCGGGAGCTGGCGCAGATACGCAGTATTTT
few 13 NA TRBJ1-1 TRBV14 CASSWGVNTEAFF TGTGCCAGCAGCTGGGGAGTGAACACTGAAGCTTTCTTT
NA 18 NA TRBJ2-3 TRBV4-3 CASSQRLPGTGGTDTQYF TGCGCCAGCAGCCAACGCCTGCCCGGGACGGGGGGCACAGATACGCAGTATTTT
NA 17 TRBD1 TRBJ1-2 TRBV3-1/TRBV3-2 CASSQHLGQGARYGYTF TGTGCCAGCAGCCAACATCTCGGACAGGGGGCGAGGTATGGCTACACCTTC
NA 14 NA TRBJ2-7 TRBV4-1 CASSPRTESYEQYF TGCGCCAGCAGCCCCAGGACAGAGAGCTACGAGCAGTACTTC
NA 14 NA TRBJ2-3 TRBV5-1 CASRWTDFTDTQYF TGCGCCAGCAGATGGACAGATTTCACAGATACGCAGTATTTT
once 15 NA TRBJ1-5 TRBV6-5 CASSRNYQGNQPQHF TGTGCCAGCAGTAGGAACTACCAGGGAAATCAGCCCCAGCATTTT
NA 14 NA TRBJ1-2 TRBV5-1 CASSPGDTNYGYTF TGCGCCAGCAGTCCAGGGGATACTAACTATGGCTACACCTTC
NA 15 TRBD1 TRBJ1-5 TRBV6-5 CASSLTGQGSQPQHF TGTGCCAGCAGTCTCACAGGACAGGGGAGCCAGCCCCAGCATTTT
NA 16 NA TRBJ1-5 TRBV4-1 CASSQGRGLGNQPQHF TGCGCCAGCAGCCAAGGCCGGGGTTTGGGCAATCAGCCCCAGCATTTT
NA 14 TRBD2 TRBJ2-7 TRBV3-1/TRBV3-2 CASSQDIAGDEQYF TGTGCCAGCAGCCAAGATATAGCGGGGGACGAGCAGTACTTC
NA 18 NA TRBJ1-2 TRBV4-1 CASSHPTPQDKPNGGYTF TGCGCCAGCAGCCATCCCACGCCCCAGGACAAGCCGAATGGGGGCTACACCTTC
NA 14 TRBD1 TRBJ2-7 TRBV18 CASSPQGQIYEQYF TGTGCCAGCTCACCACAGGGACAGATCTACGAGCAGTACTTC
NA 16 TRBD1 TRBJ2-3 TRBV18 CASSPPGRGSTDTQYF TGTGCCAGCTCACCACCGGGCAGGGGGAGCACAGATACGCAGTATTTT
NA 14 TRBD1 TRBJ1-2 TRBV18 CASSPGTGSYGYTF TGTGCCAGCTCACCAGGGACAGGGAGCTATGGCTACACCTTC
once 14 NA TRBJ2-7 TRBV11-3 CASSLDSVSYEQYF TGTGCCAGCAGCTTAGATTCAGTCTCCTACGAGCAGTACTTC
NA 12 NA TRBJ1-5 TRBV28 CASTEVNQPQHF TGTGCCAGCACTGAGGTGAATCAGCCCCAGCATTTT
NA 16 NA TRBJ1-2 TRBV3-1/TRBV3-2 CASSQGPGGGDYGYTF TGTGCCAGCAGCCAAGGTCCGGGGGGTGGGGACTATGGCTACACCTTC
NA 16 NA TRBJ2-1 TRBV18 CASSPPERPSYNEQFF TGTGCCAGCTCACCACCGGAGCGACCATCCTACAATGAGCAGTTCTTC
NA 13 NA TRBJ1-5 TRBV15 CATSRRAGQPQHF TGTGCCACCAGCAGGCGGGCCGGTCAGCCCCAGCATTTT
NA 16 TRBD1 TRBJ2-7 TRBV30 CAWSPLPRDRWGEQYF TGTGCCTGGAGTCCCCTCCCCCGGGACAGGTGGGGCGAGCAGTACTTC
NA 18 TRBD2 TRBJ2-7 TRBV28 CASSFGGPGTSGIYEQYF TGTGCCAGCAGTTTTGGGGGACCCGGGACTAGCGGCATATACGAGCAGTACTTC
NA 13 NA TRBJ1-1 TRBV30 CAWSAGEDTEAFF TGTGCCTGGAGTGCCGGGGAAGACACTGAAGCTTTCTTT
NA 14 NA TRBJ1-2 TRBV4-3 CASSRSGQSRGYTF TGCGCCAGCAGCCGATCTGGACAGTCTCGAGGCTACACCTTC
NA 14 TRBD2 TRBJ2-7 TRBV9 CASSLHGEGLEQYF TGTGCCAGCAGCCTCCATGGGGAGGGGCTCGAGCAGTACTTC
NA 18 NA TRBJ1-4 TRBV14 CASSQDYISGATNEKLFF TGTGCCAGCAGCCAAGATTACATTTCGGGAGCAACTAATGAAAAACTGTTTTTT
NA 13 NA TRBJ2-3 TRBV7-7 CASSRNPGDTQYF TGTGCTAGCAGCCGTAATCCAGGGGATACGCAGTATTTT
NA 16 NA TRBJ2-1 TRBV7-2 CASSPWTGYSYNEQFF TGTGCCAGCAGCCCGTGGACTGGCTATTCCTACAATGAGCAGTTCTTC
NA 16 TRBD2 TRBJ2-7 TRBV6-2/TRBV6-3 CASSSGSLAGSEEQYF TGTGCCAGCAGCTCCGGCTCCTTAGCGGGATCGGAAGAGCAGTACTTC
NA 14 NA TRBJ2-1 TRBV5-6 CASSLGTAPQTEFF TGTGCCAGCAGCTTGGGGACAGCCCCCCAGACGGAGTTCTTC
NA 16 TRBD1 TRBJ2-2 TRBV5-6 CASSPTQGGGTGELFF TGTGCCAGCAGCCCGACACAGGGGGGCGGCACCGGGGAGCTGTTTTTT
NA 15 TRBD1 TRBJ1-2 TRBV18 CASSPRPGQDYGYTF TGTGCCAGCTCACCCCGTCCGGGACAGGACTATGGCTACACCTTC
NA 13 TRBD1 TRBJ2-7 TRBV27 CASSPGGLHEQYF TGTGCCAGCAGCCCAGGGGGTCTCCACGAGCAGTACTTC
NA 17 TRBD1 TRBJ1-3 TRBV7-9 CASSLAAGTGGGNTIYF TGTGCCAGCAGCTTAGCGGCGGGAACAGGGGGTGGAAACACCATATATTTT
NA 14 TRBD1 TRBJ2-1 TRBV5-5 CASSWTGVYNEQFF TGTGCCAGCAGCTGGACAGGGGTTTACAATGAGCAGTTCTTC
NA 14 NA TRBJ2-4 TRBV7-2 CASSLVANPNLQYF TGTGCCAGCAGCTTAGTTGCTAATCCTAATCTTCAGTACTTC